Listed here are 30 T cell receptor beta chains from one sample, sequenced in a study of cytomegalovirus exposure and HLA in healthy donors. PCR primers comprised 60 Vbeta and 13 Jbeta primers. Profiled with immunoSEQ multiplex PCR; TCRdb holds only in-frame clones, not every one. In total, the table holds 45,000 or so clones. Sequenced input: PBMCs. Receptor source: a male donor in good health and CMV-seronegative.

The chain uses TRBV4-1 and TRBJ1-1; D might be TRBD1 (6 bases). This CDR3 comprises 15 residues. CDR1 MGHRA and CDR2 YSYEKL come from the germline V gene. Trimming stripped 1 base from V and 0 bases from J, with 9 bases between. CDR3 amino acids: CASSQAQGLNTEAFF. CDR3 in DNA: TGCGCCAGCAGCCAAGCCCAGGGGTTGAACACTGAAGCTTTCTTT.

This chain uses TRBV18 with TRBJ1-1; 8 nucleotides line up with TRBD1. Germline-derived CDR1 and CDR2 are KGHSH and LQKENI. There are 14 residues in the CDR3. J was trimmed by 7 bases and V by 3 bases; bases with no gene match: 7. The CDR3 DNA follows: TGTGCCAGCTCACCCATACAGGGGGTAGGTGAAGCTTTCTTT. This translates into CASSPIQGVGEAFF.

The rearrangement joins TRBV6-6 to TRBJ1-2; D is ambiguous. The CDR3 length is 14 residues. The germline V gene encodes CDR1 MNHNY and CDR2 SVGAGI (reference sequence). V was cut by 7 bases and J by 5 bases, with 17 bases left in between. The CDR3 DNA reads TGTGCCAGCACCTCAAGAGTTGATCCTTATGGCTACACCTTC. Its protein product is CASTSRVDPYGYTF.

The gene calls are TRBV7-2 and TRBJ1-3; the match to TRBD1 covers 11 bases. V gave up 1 base and J gave up 2 bases; unmatched junction bases: 4. The CDR3 loop spans 17 amino acids. CDR1 and CDR2 (germline): SGHTA, FQGNSA. Here the CDR3 reads CASSLDRTGGPGNTIYF. The CDR3 nucleotides are TGTGCCAGCAGCTTAGATAGGACAGGGGGCCCTGGAAACACCATATATTTT.

J is TRBJ2-1 and V is TRBV25-1; 8 positions match TRBD1. Germline V gene data show CDR1 as MGHDK and CDR2 as SYGVNS. The CDR3 is 16 residues long. Trimming took 1 base from V and 7 from J; bases not matched to a gene: 9. The CDR3 coding sequence is TGTGCCAGCAGTGAATGGGGGGACAGGTTCCTAAATGAGCAGTTCTTC. It yields the protein CASSEWGDRFLNEQFF.

J is TRBJ1-4 and V is TRBV15, with 7 bases identical to TRBD1. CDR1 and CDR2 (germline): LNHNV, YYDKDF (reference sequence). Trimming removed 8 bases from V and 3 bases from J; junction bases left unmatched: 3. CDR3 length: 13 residues. The CDR3, as DNA: TGTGCCACCGGGACAGACCCTAATGAAAAACTGTTTTTT. It codes for CATGTDPNEKLFF.

On this clone: Other DNA sequences in this specimen translate into the identical CDR3. J is TRBJ1-5 and V is TRBV30; D unclear. CDR1 is GTSNPN, CDR2 SVGIG, per germline (reference sequence). This CDR3 is built from 13 residues. V lost 2 bases and J lost 1, with 6 bases in between. The CDR3 loop is CAWSSGSNQPQHF. CDR3 DNA sequence: TGTGCCTGGAGTTCAGGAAGCAATCAGCCCCAGCATTTT.

As for this clone: A junction end diverges from the germline sequence, so it may reflect a read error. The genes are TRBV27 and TRBJ1-3; D might be TRBD1 (5 bases). This CDR3 has 11 amino acids. CDR1 is MNHEY, CDR2 SMNVEV, per germline (reference sequence). The CDR3 loop reads CASPEPPPGDF. The CDR3 region has the DNA TGTGCCAGTCCGGAACCTCCCCCGGGGGATTTT.

CDR3 sequence (DNA): TGCGCCAGCAGCCCGGGTGTTAAACTGTTTTTT. Its translation is CASSPGVKLFF. The V call is TRBV4-1, the J call TRBJ1-4; D uncertain. CDR3 length equals 11 residues. The germline V and J ends were trimmed by 4 bases and 11 bases, with 8 bases remaining between them. CDR1 is MGHRA, CDR2 YSYEKL, per germline.

This sequence joins TRBV7-8 and TRBJ1-1; 9 bases are a match to TRBD1. The V segment lost 1 base and the J segment 4 bases; nucleotides outside the gene matches: 7. Germline CDR1 SGHVS, CDR2 FQNEAQ. The CDR3 totals 16 residues. For the CDR3, the DNA is TGTGCCAGCAGCTTAGGGCGGGGACAGGGCGCCACTGAAGCTTTCTTT. Translating it yields CASSLGRGQGATEAFF.

This chain uses TRBV19 with TRBJ2-1; 8 bases are shared with TRBD2. The CDR3 is 16 amino acids. V was clipped by 11 bases and J by 8 bases; unmatched bases: 20. Germline lookup yields CDR1 LNHDA and CDR2 SQIVND (reference sequence). This CDR3 is CASGSPGLDYPYEQFF. In DNA, the CDR3 is TGTGCCTCCGGCAGTCCGGGACTAGACTATCCCTATGAGCAGTTCTTC.

The CDR3 loop reads CASSVVGGAQEQFF. CDR3 bases: TGTGCCAGCAGCGTAGTCGGGGGGGCCCAGGAGCAGTTCTTC. This sequence joins TRBV9 and TRBJ2-1, with 8 bases that match TRBD2. The CDR3 has 14 amino acids. The junction had 6 bases not matched to a gene; V was cut back by 0 bases and J by 10 bases. The germline V gene has CDR1 SGDLS and CDR2 YYNGEE.

As concerns this clone: The conserved phenylalanine or tryptophan normally closing the CDR3 is absent here, so this likely arose from a read error. The DNA for the CDR3 is TGTGCCTGCCAAACCGCAAGAGAGACAGGGAGGTATGGCTACACCTCC. Translated: CACQTARETGRYGYTS. The chain employs TRBV30 and TRBJ1-2; 7 nucleotides match TRBD1. V was clipped by 6 bases and J by 5 bases; unmatched bases: 18. Germline CDR1 GTSNPN, CDR2 SVGIG (reference sequence). This CDR3 region has 16 residues.

The rearrangement joins TRBV30 to TRBJ1-2; D possibly corresponds to TRBD1 (6 bases). The V gene's germline CDR1 is GTSNPN and CDR2 SVGIG (reference sequence). Trimming pared 3 bases from V and 8 bases from J, leaving 19 bases between. The CDR3 contains 14 residues. The CDR3 loop is CAWRAELQGYGYTF. DNA of the CDR3: TGTGCCTGGAGGGCCGAATTACAGGGATACGGCTACACCTTC.

The chain links TRBV6-1 to TRBJ1-2; possible D gene TRBD1, 5 bases. The CDR3 is made up of 13 amino acids. Germline V gene lookup returns CDR1 MNHNS and CDR2 SASEGT. V was pared by 4 bases and J by 4 bases, with 10 bases between. The DNA of the CDR3 is TGTGCCAGCAGTGCAGGGTGGATCTATGGCTACACCTTC. Translation gives CASSAGWIYGYTF.

The J gene is TRBJ1-1, the V gene TRBV20-1; no clear D. V was shortened by 6 bases and J by 4 bases, with 9 bases between the two germline ends. Germline assignment: CDR1 DFQATT and CDR2 SNEGSKA (reference sequence). CDR3 length equals 11 residues. In DNA, the CDR3 is TGCAGTGCCCTTAGCAGCACTGAAGCTTTCTTT. Protein sequence: CSALSSTEAFF.

The chain employs TRBV4-1 and TRBJ1-4; maybe TRBD1 (5 bases). The germline CDR1 and CDR2 sequences are MGHRA and YSYEKL. The CDR3 is 14 residues long. Trimming left V 1 base short and J 4 bases short, with 7 bases between. DNA for the CDR3: TGCGCCAGCAGCCAAGGGGGCCTTAATGAAAAACTGTTTTTT. Its protein is CASSQGGLNEKLFF.

The chain uses TRBV10-3 and TRBJ1-2; 7 bases match TRBD1. Germline V CDR1 and CDR2: ENHRY, SYGVKD. This CDR3 has 15 residues. V shed 4 bases, J shed 3 bases, and the junction held 8 bases outside the gene matches. The CDR3 region is CAISGRQGDDYGYTF. For the CDR3, the DNA is TGTGCCATCAGTGGGAGGCAGGGGGATGACTATGGCTACACCTTC.

The genes are TRBV10-3 and TRBJ2-5; 9 nucleotides agree with TRBD1. Per the germline V gene, CDR1 is ENHRY and CDR2 is SYGVKD. Losses at the gene ends were 10 bases for V and 5 bases for J; bases not matched to a gene: 8. This CDR3 region has 13 residues. The CDR3 protein is CATGDRVGETQYF. The CDR3 DNA follows: TGTGCCACCGGGGACAGGGTAGGCGAGACCCAGTACTTC.

The V and J genes are TRBV4-2 and TRBJ2-7, with 11 nucleotides matching TRBD1. The CDR3 length is 17 residues. With V trimmed by 2 bases and J by 2 bases, 8 bases remained unmatched. CDR1 and CDR2 (germline): LGHNA, YNFKEQ. The CDR3 sequence is CASSQMGGQGVPYEQYF. The CDR3 bases are TGTGCCAGCAGCCAAATGGGGGGACAGGGGGTCCCCTACGAGCAGTACTTC.

This chain links TRBV6-5 with TRBJ2-7; TRBD1 agrees at 9 bases. V was pared by 8 bases and J by 4 bases, with 6 bases of the junction left unmatched. This CDR3 comprises 13 residues. Germline V gives CDR1 MNHEY, CDR2 SVGAGI. CDR3 protein: CASAPGQGYEQYF. CDR3 DNA: TGTGCCAGCGCCCCGGGACAGGGATACGAGCAGTACTTC.

For this clone: At one boundary the junction diverges from the germline segment, which might be a read error. Here the CDR3 DNA reads TGCGCCAGCAGCAAAGACAGGGGGAACACTGAAGCTTTCTTT. It codes for CASSKDRGNTEAFF. The V and J genes are TRBV4-3 and TRBJ1-1, with 8 bases matching TRBD1. The CDR3 consists of 14 residues. Per the germline V gene, CDR1 is LGHNA and CDR2 is YSLEER.

A word on this clone: As the CDR3 is not closed by the conserved phenylalanine or tryptophan, this likely results from a read error. The CDR3 loop is CAISDLSLSEAFL. The CDR3 DNA sequence: TGTGCCATCAGTGACTTAAGTTTAAGTGAAGCTTTCCTT. The J gene is TRBJ1-1, the V gene TRBV10-3; D is uncertain. Germline V CDR1 and CDR2: ENHRY, SYGVKD. The CDR3 is 13 amino acids. V lost 3 bases and J 7 bases, leaving 12 bases between the germline ends.

The chain couples TRBV5-1 to TRBJ1-5; tentative D call: TRBD1 (6 bases). Germline V CDR1 and CDR2: SGHRS, YFSETQ. The V gene lost 0 bases and the J gene lost 0 bases, with 19 bases spanning the gap. The CDR3 runs to 19 residues. The CDR3 sequence is CASSLGENRVEDSNQPQHF. The DNA for the CDR3 is TGCGCCAGCAGCTTGGGGGAGAACAGGGTGGAAGATAGCAATCAGCCCCAGCATTTT.

Written as DNA, the CDR3 is TGTGCCGGACAGGGAAGGGACGGAAGCTTACGCAATGAGCAGTTCTTC. Protein sequence: CAGQGRDGSLRNEQFF. The chain couples TRBV30 to TRBJ2-1; 8 nucleotides agree with TRBD1. The CDR3 covers 16 residues. Per the germline V gene, CDR1 is GTSNPN and CDR2 is SVGIG (reference sequence). V was clipped by 8 bases and J by 6 bases; unmatched bases: 18.

The V call is TRBV6-5, the J call TRBJ1-2; the D gene is possibly TRBD1 (5 bases). From germline, CDR1 is MNHEY and CDR2 SVGAGI. V dropped 2 bases and J dropped 6 bases, with 10 bases sitting between them. This CDR3 spans 13 amino acids. CDR3 region: CASSYTGMNGYTF. In nucleotides, the CDR3 is TGTGCCAGCAGTTACACAGGAATGAATGGCTACACCTTC.

The V and J genes are TRBV30 and TRBJ2-2, with unresolved D. Germline CDR1 reads GTSNPN; CDR2 reads SVGIG (reference sequence). CDR3 size: 13 residues. V was trimmed by 4 bases and J by 4 bases, leaving 10 bases between them. This CDR3 is CAWTVLSTGELFF. The CDR3 nucleotides read TGTGCCTGGACGGTATTAAGCACCGGGGAGCTGTTTTTT.

The chain joins TRBV7-2 to TRBJ1-2; possible D gene TRBD1, 5 bases. Per the germline V gene, CDR1 is SGHTA and CDR2 is FQGNSA. This CDR3 has 13 residues. Trimming took 5 bases from V and 4 from J, leaving 11 bases between them. The CDR3 reads CASSLRQLYGYTF. CDR3 bases: TGTGCCAGCAGCCTACGACAGCTCTATGGCTACACCTTC.

The V call is TRBV7-9, the J call TRBJ1-2; D is ambiguous. Germline V lookup: CDR1 SEHNR, CDR2 FQNEAQ (reference sequence). The CDR3 loop spans 12 amino acids. V lost 4 bases to trimming and J lost 9 bases, with 12 bases between them. In DNA, the CDR3 is TGTGCCAGCAGCTCCCGACGGGATAGCTACACCTTC. It is translated as CASSSRRDSYTF.

The chain employs TRBV6-5 and TRBJ1-1; TRBD1 aligns across 9 bases. The germline gives CDR1 MNHEY, CDR2 SVGAGI. The CDR3 extends over 16 amino acids. Trimming cost V 0 bases and J 5 bases; bases outside gene matches: 7. The CDR3 DNA reads TGTGCCAGCAGTTACTCGGCCGGGACAGGGTTAACTGAAGCTTTCTTT. Protein: CASSYSAGTGLTEAFF.